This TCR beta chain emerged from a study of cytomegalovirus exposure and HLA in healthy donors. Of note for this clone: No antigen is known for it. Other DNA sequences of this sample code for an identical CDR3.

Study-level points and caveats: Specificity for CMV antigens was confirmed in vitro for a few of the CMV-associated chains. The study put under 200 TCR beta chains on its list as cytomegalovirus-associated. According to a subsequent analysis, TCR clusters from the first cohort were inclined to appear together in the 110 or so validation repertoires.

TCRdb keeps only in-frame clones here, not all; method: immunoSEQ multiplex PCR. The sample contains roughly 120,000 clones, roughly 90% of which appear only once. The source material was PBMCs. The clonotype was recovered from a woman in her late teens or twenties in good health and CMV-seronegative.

The CDR3 sequence is CASSLGAGNTEAFF. The CDR3 DNA reads as TGCGCCAGCAGCTTGGGCGCGGGGAACACTGAAGCTTTCTTT. The rearrangement uses TRBV5-1 and TRBJ1-1, with D unclear. V lost 0 bases, J lost 1 base, and 7 bases lay in between. This CDR3 region has 14 residues. CDR1 SGHRS and CDR2 YFSETQ come from the germline V gene.